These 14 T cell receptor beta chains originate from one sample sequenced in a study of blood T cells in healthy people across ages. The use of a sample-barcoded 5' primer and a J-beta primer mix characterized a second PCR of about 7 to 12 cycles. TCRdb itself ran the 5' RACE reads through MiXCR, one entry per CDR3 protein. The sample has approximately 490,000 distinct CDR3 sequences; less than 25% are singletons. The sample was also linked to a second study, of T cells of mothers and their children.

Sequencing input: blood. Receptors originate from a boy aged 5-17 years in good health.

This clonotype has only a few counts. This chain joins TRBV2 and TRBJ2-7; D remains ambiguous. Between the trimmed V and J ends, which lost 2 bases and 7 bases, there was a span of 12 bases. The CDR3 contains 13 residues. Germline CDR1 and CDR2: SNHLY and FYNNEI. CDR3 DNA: TGTGCCAGCAGTGAAATGGGTACGGGTGAGCAGTACTTC. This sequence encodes CASSEMGTGEQYF.

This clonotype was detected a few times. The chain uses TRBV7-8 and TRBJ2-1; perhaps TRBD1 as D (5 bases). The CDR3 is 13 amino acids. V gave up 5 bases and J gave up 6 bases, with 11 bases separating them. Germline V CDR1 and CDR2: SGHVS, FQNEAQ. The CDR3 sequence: CASSTTTANEQFF. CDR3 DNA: TGTGCCAGCAGCACCACGACAGCCAATGAGCAGTTCTTC.

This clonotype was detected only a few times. CDR3 nucleotide sequence: TGTGCCAGCAGCGTATTGGAGGAACGAGAGACCCAGTACTTC. It is translated as CASSVLEERETQYF. This chain connects TRBV9 to TRBJ2-5, with D possibly being TRBD2 (5 bases). Germline V lookup: CDR1 SGDLS, CDR2 YYNGEE. CDR3 length: 14 amino acids. V lost 1 base and J lost 4, with 11 bases in between.

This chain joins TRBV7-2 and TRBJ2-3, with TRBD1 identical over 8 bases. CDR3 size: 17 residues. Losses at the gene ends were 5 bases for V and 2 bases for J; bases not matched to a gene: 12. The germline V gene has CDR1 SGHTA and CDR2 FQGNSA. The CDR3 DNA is TGTGCCAGCAGCGGCAGAAAGGGACAGGAAAACACAGATACGCAGTATTTT. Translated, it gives CASSGRKGQENTDTQYF.

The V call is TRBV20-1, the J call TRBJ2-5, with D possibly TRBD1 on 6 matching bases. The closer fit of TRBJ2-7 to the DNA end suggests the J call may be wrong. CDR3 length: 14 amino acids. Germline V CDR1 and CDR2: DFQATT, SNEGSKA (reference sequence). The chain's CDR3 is CSASGGRGINEQYF. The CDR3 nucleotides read TGCAGTGCTAGCGGAGGCAGGGGTATCAACGAGCAGTACTTC.

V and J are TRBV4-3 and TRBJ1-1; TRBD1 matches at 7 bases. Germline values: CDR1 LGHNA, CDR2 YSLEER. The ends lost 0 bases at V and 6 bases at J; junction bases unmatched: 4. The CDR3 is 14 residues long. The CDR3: CASSQDLGGAEAFF. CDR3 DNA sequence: TGCGCCAGCAGCCAAGATCTAGGGGGCGCTGAAGCTTTCTTT.

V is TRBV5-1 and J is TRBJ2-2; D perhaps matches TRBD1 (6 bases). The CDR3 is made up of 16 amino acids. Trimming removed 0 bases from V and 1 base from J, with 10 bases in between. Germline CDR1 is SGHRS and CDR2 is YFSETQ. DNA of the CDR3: TGCGCCAGCAGCTTGGGGACAGTAAAGAACACCGGGGAGCTGTTTTTT. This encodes CASSLGTVKNTGELFF.

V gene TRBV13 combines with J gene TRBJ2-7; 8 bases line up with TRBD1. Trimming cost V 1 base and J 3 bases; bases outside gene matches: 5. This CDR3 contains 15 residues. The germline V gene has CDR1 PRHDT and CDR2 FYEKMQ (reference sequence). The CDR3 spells CASSLVSGGFYEQYF. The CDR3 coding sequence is TGTGCCAGCAGCTTAGTCTCAGGGGGCTTCTACGAGCAGTACTTC.

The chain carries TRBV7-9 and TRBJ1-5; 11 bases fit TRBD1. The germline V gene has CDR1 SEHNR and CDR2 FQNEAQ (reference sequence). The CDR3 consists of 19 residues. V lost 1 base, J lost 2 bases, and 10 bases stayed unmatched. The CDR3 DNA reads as TGTGCCAGCAGCTTAGGACGGACAGGGGGCCCCCTTGGCAATCAGCCCCAGCATTTT. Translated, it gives CASSLGRTGGPLGNQPQHF.

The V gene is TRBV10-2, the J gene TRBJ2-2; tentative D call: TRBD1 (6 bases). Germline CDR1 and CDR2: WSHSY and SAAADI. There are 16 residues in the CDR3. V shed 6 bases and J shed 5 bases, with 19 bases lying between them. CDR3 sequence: CASRGTGTTGTGELFF. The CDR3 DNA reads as TGCGCCAGCAGGGGAACCGGGACAACGGGTACCGGGGAGCTGTTTTTT.

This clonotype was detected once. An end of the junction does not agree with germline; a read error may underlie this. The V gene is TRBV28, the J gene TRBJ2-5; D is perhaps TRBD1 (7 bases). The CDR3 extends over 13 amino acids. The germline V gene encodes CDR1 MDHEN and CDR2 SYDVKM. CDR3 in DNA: TGTGCCAGCAGTTGGACAGGACGGGAGACCCGGTACTTC. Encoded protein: CASSWTGRETRYF.

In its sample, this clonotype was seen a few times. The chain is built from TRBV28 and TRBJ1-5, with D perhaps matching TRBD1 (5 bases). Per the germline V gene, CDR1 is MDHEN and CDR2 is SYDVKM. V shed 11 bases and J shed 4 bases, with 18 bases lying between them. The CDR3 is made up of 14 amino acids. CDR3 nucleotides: TGTGCCGGCTCTTTTTATAGGGGTAATCAGCCCCAGCATTTT. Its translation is CAGSFYRGNQPQHF.

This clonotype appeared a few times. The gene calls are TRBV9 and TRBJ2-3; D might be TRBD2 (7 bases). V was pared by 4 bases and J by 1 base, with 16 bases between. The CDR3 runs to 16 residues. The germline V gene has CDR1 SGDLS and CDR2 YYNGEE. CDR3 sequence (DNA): TGTGCCAGCAGCCCTCATGGGGGGGGGCGCACAGATACGCAGTATTTT. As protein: CASSPHGGGRTDTQYF.

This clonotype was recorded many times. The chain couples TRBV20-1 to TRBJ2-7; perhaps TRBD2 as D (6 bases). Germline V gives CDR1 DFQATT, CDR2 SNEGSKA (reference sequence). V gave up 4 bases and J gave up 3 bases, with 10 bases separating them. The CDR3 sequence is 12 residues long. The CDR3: CSANEEGYEQYF. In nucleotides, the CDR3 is TGCAGTGCTAACGAGGAGGGCTACGAGCAGTACTTC.